This is a list of T cell receptor beta chains from one sample in a study of T cells in Graves' hyperthyroidism and ophthalmopathy. TCRdb called the multiplex PCR reads again in MiXCR, with one record for every CDR3 protein. The profile shows over 250,000 distinct CDR3 sequences, approximately 20% of them singletons. Sequencing input: blood. The receptors come from a man between 25 and 39 years old with Graves' ophthalmopathy. Both conserved end residues are part of each CDR3. The size of a clone is reported for some rows only, either as once, few or many, or as a class for expanded clones.

clone_size	j_call	v_call	cdr3_aa
-	TRBJ2-5	TRBV6-2/TRBV6-3	CATTDQGGAYF
few	TRBJ2-1	TRBV27	CARSSSGPYNEQFF
many	TRBJ2-5	TRBV11-2	CASSSEAGARETQYF
many	TRBJ2-1	TRBV20-1	CSARGAREYNEQFF
-	TRBJ2-5	TRBV28	CASSSPATRDRETQYF
few	TRBJ1-2	TRBV2	CASRETGGGYTF
-	TRBJ2-7	TRBV28	CASTSQNYEQYF
many	TRBJ2-5	TRBV11-2	CASSLVRGREETQYF
many	TRBJ1-3	TRBV11-2	CASARSGNTIYF
many	TRBJ1-2	TRBV18	CASSPGRDYGYTF
few	TRBJ2-7	TRBV20-1	CSAMDRGVDEQYF
many	TRBJ2-7	TRBV5-1	CASSERNAYEQYF
-	TRBJ1-5	TRBV6-5	CASSYLPSPSNQPQHF
many	TRBJ2-1	TRBV20-1	CSARRLEYEQFF
-	TRBJ2-5	TRBV18	CASSPPVPGGTGETQYF
few	TRBJ2-4	TRBV28	CASSHRDLDKNIQYF
many	TRBJ1-5	TRBV2	CASSLTGSSNQPQHF
-	TRBJ1-6	TRBV10-3	CAIRGDVGSPLHF
few	TRBJ2-7	TRBV12-3/TRBV12-4	CASSPTSVYEQYF
-	TRBJ2-1	TRBV15	CATSRGTVSFNEQFF
-	TRBJ1-4	TRBV5-1	CASSLRQSNEKLFF
few	TRBJ1-5	TRBV7-2	CASSFARNQPQHF
many	TRBJ2-1	TRBV13	CASSLSSPNEQFF
many	TRBJ2-7	TRBV27	CASSLLGGNYEQYF
few	TRBJ2-7	TRBV30	CAWSVDRGTYEQYF
-	TRBJ1-1	TRBV19	CASSIYGNTEAFF
many	TRBJ2-1	TRBV10-1	CASSEDSYNEQFF
few	TRBJ2-5	TRBV2	CASSAPGQGASVSEETQYF
many	TRBJ1-5	TRBV30	CAWSGGANNQPQHF
-	TRBJ1-1	TRBV12-3/TRBV12-4	CASSPRTRGVAFF
few	TRBJ2-3	TRBV20-1	CSASDSLGLAADTQYF
-	TRBJ2-5	TRBV28	CASSEQLEGVEAQYF
-	TRBJ2-7	TRBV20-1	CSARSAGTYEQYF
few	TRBJ2-2	TRBV10-1	CASGTSGSGQGELFF
-	TRBJ2-7	TRBV30	CACRDPPTYEQYF
-	TRBJ2-2	TRBV5-1	CASSLVGPDRGWTGELFF
once	TRBJ1-2	TRBV20-1	CSARDRGGDAGYTF
-	TRBJ2-7	TRBV29-1	CSVEQEASYEQYF
-	TRBJ2-5	TRBV2	CASMRDNQETQYF
-	TRBJ2-3	TRBV9	CASSTGAQDTQYF
few	TRBJ2-2	TRBV6-1	CASLGQGADTGELFF
-	TRBJ1-5	TRBV6-2/TRBV6-3	CASKQLGHGDYQPQHF
-	TRBJ2-7	TRBV5-1	CASSWGDRGLDEQYF
few	TRBJ1-2	TRBV28	CASSSNDRYYGYTF
-	TRBJ2-4	TRBV18	CASSPRAANLAKNIQYF
many	TRBJ1-5	TRBV2	CASSEDPGNQPQHF
few	TRBJ2-7	TRBV6-2/TRBV6-3	CASLEQDTSYEQYF
few	TRBJ2-1	TRBV5-1	CASSLATASLPNNEQFF
many	TRBJ1-2	TRBV20-1	CSARVGDRSNYGYTF
-	TRBJ1-4	TRBV6-5	CASSYLGRAPTNEKLFF
few	TRBJ2-7	TRBV24-1	CATSGSRLVYEQYF